This entry concerns a single TCR beta chain. This sample was included in a study of PD-L1 blockade in urothelial cancer. Sequenced by immunoSEQ multiplex PCR; TCRdb stores in-frame clones only, minus some. The table shows about 22,000 clones, with around nine tenths occurring only once. The time point denotes: peripheral blood 6 weeks after treatment start. Trimming took 0 bases from V and 6 from J, leaving 11 bases between them. The CDR3 length is 14 residues. From germline, CDR1 is ENHRY and CDR2 SYGVKD. This chain uses TRBV10-3 with TRBJ1-2; the D is unclear. The sample in question was PBMCs, obtained around atezolizumab (anti-PD-L1) treatment. This receptor was identified in a woman aged 55-70 years with urothelial cancer. As DNA, the CDR3 is TGTGCCATCAGTGAGTCAGAGGGTGCCAATGGCTACACCTTC. It codes for CAISESEGANGYTF.